Listed below are T cell receptor beta chains from one sample, sequenced in a study of T cell clonotyping in hematopoietic cell transplantation. Generated by immunoSEQ multiplex PCR, the TCRdb table keeps only in-frame clones and is missing some. This table holds more than 25,000 clones, 80% to 95% found once. Here the sequenced sample was PBMCs, taken 100 days after allogeneic stem cell transplant. These receptors came from a female patient aged 50-59 years who had an allogeneic stem cell transplant from a related donor, so the T cells may come from the graft donor. Some clones in this sample may be carry-over from other donors' samples. Both conserved end residues are part of each CDR3. Fields, in order: J gene, D gene, clone size, V gene, CDR3 DNA, CDR3 protein. The D gene is left open where the match is weak. Where a row states a size, it is once, few, many or the class of an expanded clone; other rows omit it.

TRBJ1-6 NA NA TRBV5-1 TGCGCCAGCAGCAGGACTCGCGACGATAATTCACCCCTCCACTTT CASSRTRDDNSPLHF
TRBJ2-5 TRBD2 NA TRBV4-1 TGCGCCAGCAGCCAACAGGGACTAGGGAACCAAGAGACCCAGTACTTC CASSQQGLGNQETQYF
TRBJ1-5 NA NA TRBV7-2 TGTGCCAGCAGCCTAGGGGACGGCCAGCCCCAGCATTTT CASSLGDGQPQHF
TRBJ1-6 NA NA TRBV5-4 TGTGCCAGCAGCTTATCGGGTCTCGGGAGTTCACCCCTCCACTTT CASSLSGLGSSPLHF
TRBJ1-2 NA NA TRBV7-2 TGTGCCAGCGGAGTGCTATTTTATGGCTACACCTTC CASGVLFYGYTF
TRBJ2-2 NA NA TRBV25-1 TGTGCCAGCAGTGAACCGGGGGGCGACGGCACCGGGGAGCTGTTTTTT CASSEPGGDGTGELFF
TRBJ2-5 TRBD1 NA TRBV7-3 TGTGCCAGCAGCCTCACAGTTGGACAGGGCGGGGAGACCCAGTACTTC CASSLTVGQGGETQYF
TRBJ2-1 NA once TRBV6-5 TGTGCCAGCAGTTACTCTAGGACAGTTGACAATGAGCAGTTCTTC CASSYSRTVDNEQFF
TRBJ1-2 NA NA TRBV2 TGTGCCAGCTCCTGGAGCGGTGGCTACACCTTC CASSWSGGYTF
TRBJ1-1 NA NA TRBV15 TGTGCCACCAGCTCACAGGTAAGGGCAACAGAAGCTTTCTTT CATSSQVRATEAFF
TRBJ1-1 NA NA TRBV10-3 TGTGCCATCAGTGAGGGGGAGAACACTGAAGCTTTCTTT CAISEGENTEAFF
TRBJ2-7 NA NA TRBV28 TGTGCCAGCAGACCCGGGACACTCGAGCAGTACTTC CASRPGTLEQYF
TRBJ1-2 NA NA TRBV7-8 TGTGCCAGCAGCTTAGAAAGTATGGGGGCCTATGGCTACACCTTC CASSLESMGAYGYTF
TRBJ1-3 NA NA TRBV5-1 TGCGCCAGCAGCTCTCATGGGGACGGAAACACCATATATTTT CASSSHGDGNTIYF
TRBJ1-4 TRBD1 NA TRBV5-6 TGTGCCAGCAGCCCCCGGGACAGAAATGAAAAACTGTTTTTT CASSPRDRNEKLFF
TRBJ1-2 NA NA TRBV30 TGTGCCTGCGGAGCGGGACTAGGGAGCTATGGCTACACCTTC CACGAGLGSYGYTF
TRBJ1-2 NA NA TRBV9 TGTGCCAGCAGCGTAACAGGTCTGGGCTCGTTAGGCTACACCTTC CASSVTGLGSLGYTF
TRBJ1-1 NA once TRBV5-1 TGCGCCAGCAGCTCGAGTCGGACTGAAGCTTTCTTT CASSSSRTEAFF
TRBJ1-1 NA NA TRBV4-1 TGCGCCAGCAGCCAACTAGGTATGAACACTGAAGCTTTCTTT CASSQLGMNTEAFF
TRBJ1-2 NA NA TRBV27 TGTGCCAGCAGGACGTCCGTGGGGTATGGCTACACCTTC CASRTSVGYGYTF
TRBJ1-2 NA NA TRBV5-8 TGTGCCAGCAGCTCAACGGGACCTTTCGGCTACACCTTC CASSSTGPFGYTF
TRBJ1-2 TRBD1 NA TRBV19 TGTGCCAGTAGTATACCTCCCGGGACAGGGGATTATGGCTACACCTTC CASSIPPGTGDYGYTF
TRBJ1-6 NA NA TRBV30 TGTGCCTGGGCGAGTGGGGGGAATTCACCCCTCCACTTT CAWASGGNSPLHF
TRBJ1-4 NA NA TRBV19 TGTGCCAGTAGTCGGGGGCAGCAGCCTAATGAAAAACTGTTTTTT CASSRGQQPNEKLFF
TRBJ2-5 TRBD2 NA TRBV9 TGTGCCAGCAGCGTTTGGGGGGGGAAAGAGACCCAGTACTTC CASSVWGGKETQYF
TRBJ2-5 TRBD2 NA TRBV2 TGTGCCAGTACACTAGCGGGGGGAGAGACCCAGTACTTC CASTLAGGETQYF
TRBJ2-3 TRBD2 NA TRBV6-5 TGTGCCAGCAGTTACGGAGCGGGAATTGGCACAGATACGCAGTATTTT CASSYGAGIGTDTQYF
TRBJ2-7 NA NA TRBV27 TGTGCCAGTTCTTCCGCCGGCAGGAGCTCCTACGAGCAGTACTTC CASSSAGRSSYEQYF
TRBJ1-5 NA NA TRBV30 TGTGCCTGGAATTCAAACTGGGATCAGCCCCAGCATTTT CAWNSNWDQPQHF
TRBJ2-3 NA NA TRBV30 TGTGCCTGGAGTGATGATAATACGCAGTATTTT CAWSDDNTQYF
TRBJ1-2 TRBD1 NA TRBV7-9 TGTGCCAGCATCGAGACAGGGGTCAACTATGGCTACACCTTC CASIETGVNYGYTF
TRBJ1-1 NA few TRBV5-1 TGCGCCAGTAACGCTCCCGGGGGCCACACTGAAGCTTTCTTT CASNAPGGHTEAFF
TRBJ1-6 TRBD1 NA TRBV7-9 TGTGCCAGCAGCTCCCCCGGGACAGCTAGCTCCTATAATTCACCCCTCCACTTT CASSSPGTASSYNSPLHF
TRBJ1-5 NA once TRBV30 TGTGCCTGGAGTTCAGGGGCCGGTCAGCCCCAGCATTTT CAWSSGAGQPQHF
TRBJ1-1 NA NA TRBV4-1 TGCGCCAGCAGCCTTGGGGGCCTGAACACTGAAGCTTTCTTT CASSLGGLNTEAFF
TRBJ1-5 NA NA TRBV14 TGTGCCAGCAGCCAAGAGCGGGATCAGCCCCAGCATTTT CASSQERDQPQHF
TRBJ2-3 NA few TRBV11-3 TGTGCCAGCAGCTTAGGAGGGGCTAGACTCACAGATACGCAGTATTTT CASSLGGARLTDTQYF
TRBJ1-2 NA NA TRBV27 TGTGCCAGCAGCCCACTCGGGTATGGCTACACCTTC CASSPLGYGYTF
TRBJ1-4 NA NA TRBV29-1 TGCAGCGTTGTCTCGGCCCTAAGCGGCGAAAAACTGTTTTTT CSVVSALSGEKLFF
TRBJ2-7 NA NA TRBV4-2 TGTGCCAGCAGCCCGGGACTGTTATCGTCCTACGAGCAGTACTTC CASSPGLLSSYEQYF
TRBJ1-5 NA once TRBV29-1 TGCAGCGTTGGTGAAGGGAGATTCAATCAGCCCCAGCATTTT CSVGEGRFNQPQHF
TRBJ1-2 NA NA TRBV4-2 TGTGCCAGCAGCCAACCCAGGGATAACTATGGCTACACCTTC CASSQPRDNYGYTF
TRBJ2-1 TRBD2 NA TRBV9 TGTGCCAGCAGCGTATCGGGGGGGCCGAATGAGCAGTTCTTC CASSVSGGPNEQFF
TRBJ2-5 TRBD2 NA TRBV7-9 TGTGCCAGCAGCTGGAGTAGCGGGGGGCAAGAGACCCAGTACTTC CASSWSSGGQETQYF